One sample yielded the 29 T cell receptor beta chains listed below, sequenced in a study of Ad26.COV2.S vaccination and SARS-CoV-2 variants. Sequencing used immunoSEQ multiplex PCR; TCRdb keeps in-frame clones, though not all of them. This table holds roughly 350,000 clones, 80% to 90% found once. Treatment defined: roughly 19 received Ad26.COV2.S at low or high dose, single or two shots; 5 received placebo; per-sample allocation not given. Each sample was drawn 63 days after the first injection (of vaccine or placebo). Sequencing was performed on peripheral blood, taken in a trial of Ad26.COV2.S vaccine versus placebo. The receptors derive from a person aged 18-60 years who received the Ad26.COV2.S COVID-19 vaccine or a placebo.

The gene calls are TRBV19 and TRBJ1-2; D unclear. CDR1 LNHDA and CDR2 SQIVND come from the germline V gene (reference sequence). The CDR3 loop spans 13 amino acids. Trimming left V 2 bases short and J 7 bases short, with 11 bases between. CDR3 sequence (DNA): TGTGCCAGTAGTATATGGGCAGGCTCTGGCTACACCTTC. The encoded protein is CASSIWAGSGYTF.

This CDR3 is CASSLGAGMVNEQFF. CDR3 sequence (DNA): TGTGCCAGCAGCTTAGGGGCAGGGATGGTGAATGAGCAGTTCTTC. V gene TRBV5-5 combines with J gene TRBJ2-1; tentatively, D is TRBD1 (5 bases). The germline gives CDR1 SGHKS, CDR2 YYEKEE (reference sequence). The CDR3 is made up of 15 amino acids. V was shortened by 2 bases and J by 7 bases, with 16 bases between the two germline ends.

The CDR3 DNA is TGTGCCAGCAGCCAAGATCTTCAAGGGGGGACAGGGAATCAGCCCCAGCATTTT. Translation: CASSQDLQGGTGNQPQHF. The genes are TRBV3-1 (or the pseudogene TRBV3-2) and TRBJ1-5, with TRBD1 identical over 9 bases. Germline V gene data show CDR1 as LGHDT and CDR2 as YNNKEL (reference sequence). The CDR3 sequence is 18 residues long. Trimming removed 0 bases from V and 4 bases from J; junction bases left unmatched: 10.

The rearrangement joins TRBV28 to TRBJ1-6; 7 nucleotides line up with TRBD1. The CDR3 contains 15 residues. In germline, CDR1 is MDHEN, CDR2 SYDVKM. The ends lost 3 bases at V and 9 bases at J; junction bases unmatched: 8. CDR3 in DNA: TGTGCCAGCAGTTTCTTCGGGCAGGGGGGTTCACCCCTCCACTTT. This sequence encodes CASSFFGQGGSPLHF.

The chain links TRBV9 to TRBJ2-1; TRBD2 matches 8 bases. The CDR3 has 16 amino acids. The V gene's germline CDR1 is SGDLS and CDR2 YYNGEE. The V segment lost 0 bases and the J segment 4 bases; nucleotides outside the gene matches: 6. The CDR3, as DNA: TGTGCCAGCAGCGTAGACGGGAGGGGCATGTACAATGAGCAGTTCTTC. This translates into CASSVDGRGMYNEQFF.

Note on this clone: Other DNA variants within this sample encode the same CDR3. DNA of the CDR3: TGTGCCAGCAGCCCCCAGGACACTGAAGCTTTCTTT. It codes for CASSPQDTEAFF. This chain joins TRBV7-9 and TRBJ1-1; no clear D. CDR1 is SEHNR, CDR2 FQNEAQ, per germline (reference sequence). V was clipped by 5 bases and J by 3 bases, with 7 bases between them. This CDR3 is built from 12 residues.

This clone showed up just a few times. Other DNA sequences in this specimen translate into the identical CDR3. The J gene is TRBJ2-3, the V gene TRBV9, with TRBD1 matching 8 bases. CDR1 is SGDLS, CDR2 YYNGEE, per germline. V dropped 0 bases and J dropped 3; count of bases not matched to a gene: 6. The CDR3 loop spans 16 amino acids. CDR3 bases: TGTGCCAGCAGCGTAGCCTCTGGACAGGGAACAGATACGCAGTATTTT. It codes for CASSVASGQGTDTQYF.

V usage is TRBV4-1 and J usage is TRBJ1-4; 8 nucleotides line up with TRBD1. The germline CDR1 and CDR2 sequences are MGHRA and YSYEKL. The J segment lost 6 bases and the V segment lost 3 bases, leaving 6 bases of the junction unmatched. The CDR3 length is 15 residues. As DNA, the CDR3 is TGCGCCAGCAGCCAGACAGACAGGGGAGATGAAAAACTGTTTTTT. Protein product: CASSQTDRGDEKLFF.

This chain uses TRBV9 with TRBJ2-5; perhaps TRBD2 as D (6 bases). Germline V gene lookup returns CDR1 SGDLS and CDR2 YYNGEE. V was pared by 4 bases and J by 1 base, with 17 bases between. This CDR3 comprises 16 residues. CDR3 loop: CASSPQGLPAQETQYF. The CDR3 bases are TGTGCCAGCAGCCCCCAGGGACTTCCTGCCCAAGAGACCCAGTACTTC.

The chain combines TRBV7-2 with TRBJ1-2; no definite D call. There are 14 residues in the CDR3. Per the germline V gene, CDR1 is SGHTA and CDR2 is FQGNSA. V was cut by 2 bases and J by 1 base, with 8 bases left in between. CDR3 sequence: CASSLSNSNYGYTF. The CDR3 DNA reads TGTGCCAGCAGCTTATCAAACAGTAACTATGGCTACACCTTC.

This clone has only one observation. CDR3 sequence: CASSQDRVGGSYNEQFF. The CDR3 DNA is TGCGCCAGCAGCCAAGATCGGGTAGGGGGCAGTTACAATGAGCAGTTCTTC. The rearrangement links TRBV4-3 to TRBJ2-1; 7 bases fit TRBD1. There are 17 residues in the CDR3. V shed 0 bases, J shed 4 bases, and the junction held 9 bases outside the gene matches. CDR1 and CDR2 (germline): LGHNA, YSLEER.

V usage is TRBV28 and J usage is TRBJ1-3; no firm D call. The CDR3 runs 14 residues. CDR1 is MDHEN, CDR2 SYDVKM, per germline. The V gene lost 5 bases and the J gene lost 4 bases, with 12 bases spanning the gap. The chain's CDR3 is CASSPSRRGNTIYF. The CDR3, as DNA: TGTGCCAGCAGTCCCTCACGGAGGGGAAACACCATATATTTT.

This clone came up a few times. One end of the junction does not line up with germline, which may come from a read error. The rearrangement joins TRBV7-2 to TRBJ1-2, with TRBD1 as a possible D gene (6 bases). The germline V gene encodes CDR1 SGHTA and CDR2 FQGNSA. The CDR3 is 16 residues long. The CDR3, as DNA: TGTGCCAGCAGGTTAGGGGGGGCCATCTCTAACTATGGCTACACCTTC. It is translated as CASRLGGAISNYGYTF.

This chain uses TRBV5-1 with TRBJ2-3; D possibly corresponds to TRBD1 (5 bases). Between the trimmed V and J ends, which lost 1 base and 1 base, there was a span of 7 bases. This CDR3 region has 14 residues. Germline V CDR1 and CDR2: SGHRS, YFSETQ. DNA of the CDR3: TGCGCCAGCAGCTTGAAACAGGGCACAGATACGCAGTATTTT. It specifies CASSLKQGTDTQYF.

The chain is built from TRBV5-1 and TRBJ1-6, with TRBD1 matching over 11 bases. This CDR3 spans 18 amino acids. The V gene's germline CDR1 is SGHRS and CDR2 YFSETQ. V dropped 4 bases and J dropped 7; count of bases not matched to a gene: 13. As DNA, the CDR3 is TGCGCCAGCAGCCACGGGCACGGACAGGGGGCTAAAAATTCACCCCTCCACTTT. As protein: CASSHGHGQGAKNSPLHF.

The chain uses TRBV28 and TRBJ2-1; D remains ambiguous. With 5 bases removed from V and 7 bases from J, the gap between germline ends came to 12 bases. CDR1 MDHEN and CDR2 SYDVKM come from the germline V gene. The CDR3 consists of 13 residues. CDR3 region: CASSRPLRNEQFF. CDR3 sequence (DNA): TGTGCCAGCAGTCGCCCTCTAAGGAATGAGCAGTTCTTC.

The chain is built from TRBV5-3 and TRBJ1-4; a possible D gene is TRBD1 (6 bases). TRBV5-3 is designated an ORF whose function remains uncertain. The V end was cut by 10 bases, the J end by 3 bases, with 13 bases between. The CDR3 totals 13 residues. The CDR3 sequence: CAPARGPNEKLFF. In nucleotides, the CDR3 is TGTGCCCCGGCCAGGGGCCCTAATGAAAAACTGTTTTTT.

This clone was counted once. The rearrangement joins TRBV5-1 to TRBJ1-2; TRBD1 aligns across 10 bases. There are 15 residues in the CDR3. Trimming took 3 bases from V and 3 from J; bases not matched to a gene: 5. CDR1 is SGHRS, CDR2 YFSETQ, per germline. Here the CDR3 reads CASSWGQGTYYGYTF. CDR3 coding DNA: TGCGCCAGCAGCTGGGGACAGGGGACATACTATGGCTACACCTTC.

The J gene is TRBJ1-3, the V gene TRBV3-1 (or the pseudogene TRBV3-2); no clear D gene. The CDR3 length is 16 residues. Germline CDR1 LGHDT, CDR2 YNNKEL (reference sequence). Trimming pared 1 base from V and 4 bases from J, leaving 14 bases between. CDR3 in amino acids: CASSQGEFLGGNTIYF. In nucleotides, the CDR3 is TGTGCCAGCAGCCAAGGAGAATTCTTGGGAGGAAACACCATATATTTT.

The chain couples TRBV19 to TRBJ1-2; tentative D call: TRBD1 (5 bases). The germline V gene has CDR1 LNHDA and CDR2 SQIVND (reference sequence). The ends were cut back, 6 bases at V and 8 bases at J, with 19 bases in the middle. The CDR3 spans 14 residues. CDR3 nucleotide sequence: TGTGCCAGTAGCGGCGCAGGGTTTCGGATAGGCTACACCTTC. Protein: CASSGAGFRIGYTF.

This chain joins TRBV4-3 and TRBJ1-5; D uncertain. The CDR3 loop spans 15 amino acids. With 2 bases removed from V and 4 bases from J, the gap between germline ends came to 12 bases. Per the germline V gene, CDR1 is LGHNA and CDR2 is YSLEER. CDR3 sequence reads: CASSQSWVSNQPQHF. The DNA of the CDR3 is TGCGCCAGCAGCCAAAGTTGGGTTTCAAATCAGCCCCAGCATTTT.

The chain is built from TRBV12-3 or TRBV12-4 and TRBJ1-1, with 7 positions matching TRBD1. V lost 4 bases, J lost 3 bases, and 2 bases stayed unmatched. This CDR3 contains 13 residues. The CDR3 region is CASSSTGYTEAFF. CDR3 bases: TGTGCCAGCAGTTCGACAGGGTACACTGAAGCTTTCTTT.

J is TRBJ2-6 and V is TRBV10-3, with 11 bases lining up with TRBD1. This CDR3 has 19 residues. In germline, CDR1 is ENHRY, CDR2 SYGVKD. J lost 1 base, V lost 5 bases, and 10 bases had no gene match. This CDR3 reads CAISSGTGGPPSGANVLTF. CDR3 DNA: TGTGCCATCAGTTCCGGGACAGGGGGTCCCCCTTCTGGGGCCAACGTCCTGACTTTC.

The CDR3 sequence: CASSEGPYNEQFF. In nucleotides, the CDR3 is TGTGCCAGCAGTGAGGGACCATACAATGAGCAGTTCTTC. This rearrangement joins TRBV6-4 to TRBJ2-1; D is tentatively TRBD1 or TRBD2 (5 bases each). V lost 3 bases to trimming and J lost 4 bases, with 7 bases between them. Looked up from germline, CDR1 is MRHNA and CDR2 is SNTAGT. The CDR3 has 13 residues.

This chain links TRBV5-5 with TRBJ2-1; 10 positions match TRBD2. The CDR3 runs 16 residues. Germline V gene sequence: CDR1 SGHKS, CDR2 YYEKEE (reference sequence). V gave up 7 bases and J gave up 4 bases; unmatched junction bases: 11. The CDR3 reads CASALRELAGYNEQFF. The CDR3 nucleotides read TGTGCCAGCGCTTTGCGGGAACTAGCGGGGTACAATGAGCAGTTCTTC.

The chain uses TRBV7-3 and TRBJ2-1; 10 positions match TRBD2. Germline CDR1 reads SGHTA; CDR2 reads FQGTGA. The CDR3 is 15 amino acids. V lost 5 bases, J lost 5 bases, and 6 bases stayed unmatched. As DNA, the CDR3 is TGTGCCAGCAGCAGTACCGGGACTAGCGACAATGAGCAGTTCTTC. It is translated as CASSSTGTSDNEQFF.

The CDR3 loop reads CASSGAGPTDTQYF. The CDR3 DNA follows: TGTGCCAGCAGCGGAGCGGGACCCACAGATACGCAGTATTTT. The chain carries TRBV6-2 or TRBV6-3 and TRBJ2-3, with TRBD2 identical over 7 bases. The germline V gene has CDR1 MNHEY and CDR2 SVGEGT. V lost 6 bases and J lost 2; bases outside the gene matches: 5. This CDR3 contains 14 residues.

The CDR3 DNA reads as TGTGCCAGCAGTTACCGCCGCGTTGGGAACACTGAAGCTTTCTTT. Translating it yields CASSYRRVGNTEAFF. The chain recombines TRBV6-6 with TRBJ1-1; D is undetermined. The length of the CDR3 is 15 residues. Germline V CDR1 and CDR2: MNHNY, SVGAGI (reference sequence). Trimming took 2 bases from V and 1 from J, leaving 11 bases between them.

The chain is built from TRBV28 and TRBJ1-3; 9 bases align to TRBD1. The CDR3 spans 13 residues. Trimming took 8 bases from V and 4 from J; bases not matched to a gene: 3. The V gene's germline CDR1 is MDHEN and CDR2 SYDVKM. The CDR3 DNA reads TGTGCCAGCCGGACAGGGGCGGGAAACACCATATATTTT. The encoded protein is CASRTGAGNTIYF. Complete variable domain (other parts from reference TRBV28 and TRBJ1-3): DVKVTQSSRYLVKRTGEKVFLECVQDMDHENMFWYRQDPGLGLRLIYFSYDVKMKEKGDIPEGYSVSREKKERFSLILESASTNQTSMYLCASRTGAGNTIYFGEGSWLTVV.